This T cell receptor beta chain was sequenced during a study of CD8 T cells in ankylosing spondylitis. Scientists made TCR beta libraries using quantitative 5'-RACE with molecular barcodes. TCRdb reprocessed the 5' RACE reads via MiXCR and lists one record per CDR3 protein. The repertoire holds some 37,000 distinct CDR3 sequences, with about an eighth as singletons. This clonotype was detected a few times. The antigen is unknown. Sequence at one end of the junction differs from germline and may be a read error. Looked up from germline, CDR1 is MDHEN and CDR2 is SYDVKM. The CDR3 contains 13 residues. Study-wide points: The authors reported significant enrichment of disease-linked clones in matched ankylosing spondylitis synovial fluid.

This receptor was identified in a male donor with ankylosing spondylitis. The V gene is TRBV28, the J gene TRBJ2-7; no clear D. The sample taken for sequencing was synovial fluid, either unsorted or a sorted T cell fraction (not recorded which). CDR3 sequence reads: CASNYPSSDEQYF. DNA of the CDR3: TGTGCCAGCAATTACCCATCCTCCGACGAGCAGTACTTC.